Below, 19 T cell receptor beta chains from the same sample are listed, as sequenced in a study of control samples from healthy donors and cancer patients. Sequencing used immunoSEQ multiplex PCR; TCRdb keeps in-frame clones, though not all of them. This table has approximately 87,000 clones, about nine tenths appearing once. What was sequenced was blood. Receptor source: a man in his fifties or sixties in good health.

In its sample, this clone was seen once. The genes are TRBV27 and TRBJ1-1; D gene ambiguous. The CDR3 has 14 residues. The germline V and J ends were trimmed by 2 bases and 7 bases, with 14 bases remaining between them. From germline, CDR1 is MNHEY and CDR2 SMNVEV (reference sequence). CDR3 nucleotides: TGTGCCAGCAGTTTACGGGGAGAGAGTTTTGAAGCTTTCTTT. Translation: CASSLRGESFEAFF.

The chain carries TRBV19 and TRBJ2-3, with D unclear. V lost 5 bases and J 3 bases, leaving 12 bases between the germline ends. The CDR3 length is 14 residues. CDR1 and CDR2 (germline): LNHDA, SQIVND (reference sequence). The CDR3 DNA sequence: TGTGCCAGTAGTCCCGGACGGACGACAGATACGCAGTATTTT. Encoded protein: CASSPGRTTDTQYF.

The chain employs TRBV19 and TRBJ2-2; TRBD1 matches at 7 bases. V shed 4 bases and J 7 bases; nucleotides not matched to a gene: 9. In germline, CDR1 is LNHDA, CDR2 SQIVND (reference sequence). The length of the CDR3 is 15 residues. CDR3 in DNA: TGTGCCAGTAGTACCGGACAGGCCTTGGGCGGGGAGCTGTTTTTT. Protein: CASSTGQALGGELFF.

The chain couples TRBV5-1 to TRBJ2-7; D ambiguous. Trimming shortened V by 3 bases and J by 3 bases, and 13 bases separated the two germline ends. The germline CDR1 and CDR2 sequences are SGHRS and YFSETQ. CDR3 size: 14 residues. CDR3 nucleotides: TGCGCCAGCAGCTCGGACCCAACTGGCTACGAGCAGTACTTC. Translation: CASSSDPTGYEQYF.

The chain links TRBV14 to TRBJ2-3; no firm D call. The CDR3 has 13 amino acids. V was pared by 0 bases and J by 9 bases, with 10 bases between. The germline CDR1 and CDR2 sequences are SGHDN and FVKESK. DNA of the CDR3: TGTGCCAGCAGCCAAGACATGGGGTTGACGCAGTATTTT. Its translation: CASSQDMGLTQYF.

V usage is TRBV11-2 and J usage is TRBJ1-5, with D possibly TRBD1 on 5 matching bases. The V gene lost 0 bases and the J gene lost 7 bases, with 13 bases spanning the gap. Germline assignment: CDR1 SGHAT and CDR2 FQNNGV. The CDR3 consists of 15 residues. The CDR3 DNA follows: TGTGCCAGCAGCTTAGACGGCAGGGTAGGCCAGCCCCAGCATTTT. Translated: CASSLDGRVGQPQHF.

The sample holds one count of this clone. This sequence joins TRBV11-2 and TRBJ1-5; possible D gene TRBD1, 5 bases. CDR3 length: 13 amino acids. In germline, CDR1 is SGHAT, CDR2 FQNNGV. V lost 1 base to trimming and J lost 6 bases, with 7 bases between them. CDR3 in amino acids: CASSLAGTQPQHF. The CDR3 DNA follows: TGTGCCAGCAGCTTAGCAGGGACTCAGCCCCAGCATTTT. The full variable domain, its missing parts supplied by reference TRBV11-2 and TRBJ1-5, is EAGVAQSPRYKIIEKRQSVAFWCNPISGHATLYWYQQILGQGPKLLIQFQNNGVVDDSQLPKDRFSAERLKGVDSTLKIQPAKLEDSAVYLCASSLAGTQPQHFGDGTRLSIL.

This chain joins TRBV6-1 and TRBJ1-2, with D maybe TRBD1 (6 bases). CDR3 length: 14 residues. Trimming left V 3 bases short and J 4 bases short, with 12 bases between. CDR1 and CDR2 (germline): MNHNS, SASEGT. The CDR3 sequence: CASSEGGGIYGYTF. For the CDR3, the DNA is TGTGCCAGCAGTGAGGGGGGCGGGATCTATGGCTACACCTTC.

J is TRBJ1-5 and V is TRBV6-6; possible D gene TRBD1, 6 bases. Per the germline V gene, CDR1 is MNHNY and CDR2 is SVGAGI (reference sequence). This CDR3 has 14 amino acids. The V and J ends lost 5 bases and 3 bases respectively, with 11 bases between them. CDR3: CASSTGQSNQPQHF. For the CDR3, the DNA is TGTGCCAGCAGTACAGGGCAGTCCAATCAGCCCCAGCATTTT.

The chain employs TRBV24-1 and TRBJ2-7; 9 positions agree with TRBD1. The CDR3 is made up of 15 amino acids. Germline CDR1 KGHDR, CDR2 SFDVKD. The V gene end was trimmed by 4 bases and the J gene end by 5 bases; junction bases not matched to a gene: 8. The CDR3 loop reads CATSDSGQGGNEQYF. CDR3 DNA sequence: TGTGCCACCAGTGACTCGGGACAGGGTGGTAACGAGCAGTACTTC.

Concerning this clone: Relative to the germline gene, one junction end is altered; a read error may explain this. The genes are TRBV6-5 and TRBJ2-7; D is uncertain. The germline gives CDR1 MNHEY, CDR2 SVGAGI. The CDR3 spans 14 residues. CDR3 in DNA: TGTGCCAGCACTCTAGACCCAAGCTCCTACGGGCAGTACTTC. It encodes CASTLDPSSYGQYF.

The chain is built from TRBV9 and TRBJ2-2, with a weak D call TRBD2 (5 bases). V lost 2 bases and J lost 1, with 6 bases in between. The CDR3 length is 14 residues. The germline V gene has CDR1 SGDLS and CDR2 YYNGEE. In DNA form, the CDR3 reads TGTGCCAGCAGCGTCCGGGGGAACACCGGGGAGCTGTTTTTT. As protein: CASSVRGNTGELFF.

The chain links TRBV19 to TRBJ2-5, with 10 bases identical to TRBD1. V shed 6 bases and J 7 bases; nucleotides not matched to a gene: 8. Germline V gene lookup returns CDR1 LNHDA and CDR2 SQIVND (reference sequence). CDR3 length: 14 residues. The DNA for the CDR3 is TGTGCCAGTAGCTCTACCGGGACAGGGGTGACCCAGTACTTC. It yields the protein CASSSTGTGVTQYF.

This chain joins TRBV28 and TRBJ2-2, with D maybe TRBD1 (5 bases). The CDR3 has 15 residues. The V end was cut by 3 bases, the J end by 1 base, with 9 bases between. The germline CDR1 and CDR2 sequences are MDHEN and SYDVKM. The chain's CDR3 is CASSFLQGNTGELFF. The CDR3 DNA reads TGTGCCAGCAGTTTTTTGCAGGGGAACACCGGGGAGCTGTTTTTT. Using reference TRBV28 and TRBJ2-2 for the parts outside the CDR3, the full variable domain is DVKVTQSSRYLVKRTGEKVFLECVQDMDHENMFWYRQDPGLGLRLIYFSYDVKMKEKGDIPEGYSVSREKKERFSLILESASTNQTSMYLCASSFLQGNTGELFFGEGSRLTVL.

The chain couples TRBV3-1 (or the pseudogene TRBV3-2) to TRBJ1-2; no definite D call. The V end was cut by 4 bases, the J end by 8 bases, with 8 bases between. CDR3 length equals 11 residues. Germline CDR1 reads LGHDT; CDR2 reads YNNKEL (reference sequence). The CDR3 protein is CASSRGSGYTF. The CDR3 nucleotides read TGTGCCAGCAGCCGCGGGTCGGGCTACACCTTC.

This chain uses TRBV2 with TRBJ1-2; 10 bases fit TRBD1. V lost 9 bases to trimming and J lost 4 bases; unmatched junction nucleotides: 8. Germline CDR1 SNHLY, CDR2 FYNNEI. The CDR3 is made up of 14 amino acids. The DNA for the CDR3 is TGTGCCAGGGCCCGGACAGGGGGTTTCTATGGCTACACCTTC. Translating gives CARARTGGFYGYTF.

The chain joins TRBV2 to TRBJ2-1, with 11 nucleotides matching TRBD2. CDR1 and CDR2 from the germline V gene are SNHLY and FYNNEI. This CDR3 region has 15 residues. The V gene end was trimmed by 4 bases and the J gene end by 6 bases; junction bases not matched to a gene: 5. CDR3 sequence reads: CASSAGLAAFNEQFF. The CDR3 DNA reads as TGTGCCAGCAGTGCGGGACTAGCGGCGTTCAATGAGCAGTTCTTC.

This chain links TRBV6-5 with TRBJ1-3; 7 positions agree with TRBD1. This CDR3 contains 15 residues. Germline CDR1 is MNHEY and CDR2 is SVGAGI. The V segment lost 4 bases and the J segment 5 bases; nucleotides outside the gene matches: 8. In DNA form, the CDR3 reads TGTGCCAGCAGTTCCCGAGAGGGGGCTAGAAACACCATATATTTT. This gives the protein CASSSREGARNTIYF.

This chain uses TRBV5-1 with TRBJ1-1; 7 bases fit TRBD1. CDR1 and CDR2 (germline): SGHRS, YFSETQ. This CDR3 is built from 15 residues. J was trimmed by 1 base and V by 0 bases; bases with no gene match: 3. In nucleotides, the CDR3 is TGCGCCAGCAGCTTGGCGTCAGGGGGGAACACTGAAGCTTTCTTT. Its translation: CASSLASGGNTEAFF.